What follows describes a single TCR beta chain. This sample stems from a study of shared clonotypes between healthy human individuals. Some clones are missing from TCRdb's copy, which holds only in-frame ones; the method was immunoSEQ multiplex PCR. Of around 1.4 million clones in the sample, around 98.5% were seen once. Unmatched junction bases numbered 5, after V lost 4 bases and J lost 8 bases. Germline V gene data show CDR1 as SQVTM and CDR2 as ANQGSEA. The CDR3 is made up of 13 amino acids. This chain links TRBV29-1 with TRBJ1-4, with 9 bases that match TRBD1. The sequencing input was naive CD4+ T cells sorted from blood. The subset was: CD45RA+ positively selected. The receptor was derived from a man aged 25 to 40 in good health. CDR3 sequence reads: CSVGDRVAEKLFF. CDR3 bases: TGCAGCGTTGGGGACAGGGTGGCGGAAAAACTGTTTTTT.